This T cell receptor (beta chain) is drawn from a study of beta chain features in type 1 diabetes. Study-level findings and limits: Researchers caution that PCR might favor shorter templates, equally among patients and controls. Researchers could not determine here whether HLA type influences TCRB rearrangement.

The isolated RNA, all of it, was reverse transcribed, so expressed TCRB transcripts were what got sequenced. Sequencing used immunoSEQ multiplex PCR; TCRdb keeps in-frame clones, though not all of them. Among a few hundred thousand clones listed, around 28% were seen once. This clone appeared a few times. What it binds is not known. The purity of all sorted populations exceeded 95%. Sequences were obtained from naive CD4+ T cells from blood. The clonotype originates from a man aged 18 to 29 in good health.

The CDR3 reads CASSLPSLDLGRETQYF. As DNA, the CDR3 is TGTGCCAGCAGCCTACCATCCCTGGATCTAGGAAGAGAGACCCAGTACTTC. The genes are TRBV28 and TRBJ2-5; D unclear. This CDR3 comprises 17 residues. V lost 6 bases and J lost 4, with 24 bases in between. Germline lookup yields CDR1 MDHEN and CDR2 SYDVKM.